The sequence of this TCR beta chain was determined in a study of blood T cell repertoires in COVID-19. Original handling: The authors estimated nucleated cell counts from reference gene primer amplification. Sequencing was performed with immunoSEQ multiplex PCR; in TCRdb, only in-frame clones are kept and a portion is missing. That table gives V, J and clone size, and the DNA gave D and trimming. Found here are about 300,000 clones, around 90% of them singletons; the top ten hold about 1.2%. Between the trimmed V and J ends, which lost 0 bases and 2 bases, there was a span of 16 bases. Germline loops: CDR1 LGHNA, CDR2 YNFKEQ. The CDR3 totals 17 residues.

This rearrangement joins TRBV4-2 to TRBJ1-1; D is possibly TRBD1 (5 bases). The clonotype comes from a man aged 70-80 years with acute or convalescent COVID-19. Input material: peripheral blood. CDR3 sequence (DNA): TGTGCCAGCAGCCAAGAATTGTCAGGGCAGGGTAACACTGAAGCTTTCTTT. Amino acid sequence: CASSQELSGQGNTEAFF.